This entry features one T cell receptor (beta chain) sequence. This sample was taken from a study of T-cell reconstitution after alpha-beta-depleted transplantation in children. Germline CDR1 and CDR2: SGHRS and YFSETQ. This CDR3 is built from 16 residues. V was trimmed by 0 bases and J by 2 bases, leaving 14 bases between them. TCRbeta library construction was performed incorporating unique molecular identifiers. TCRdb reanalysed the PCR reads using MiXCR and keeps one entry per CDR3 protein. The sample includes 440,000 or so distinct CDR3 sequences, around 46% of them seen just once. V usage is TRBV5-1 and J usage is TRBJ1-2; D is uncertain. Source: PBMCs, taken before TCRalphabeta/CD19-depleted stem cell transplant. The receptor's source is a girl aged 2 to 9 with aplastic anemia, due to receive a stem cell transplant. CDR3 sequence (DNA): TGCGCCAGCAGCTTGGGGGCCAGGCATCCCAACTATGGCTACACCTTC. This translates into CASSLGARHPNYGYTF.